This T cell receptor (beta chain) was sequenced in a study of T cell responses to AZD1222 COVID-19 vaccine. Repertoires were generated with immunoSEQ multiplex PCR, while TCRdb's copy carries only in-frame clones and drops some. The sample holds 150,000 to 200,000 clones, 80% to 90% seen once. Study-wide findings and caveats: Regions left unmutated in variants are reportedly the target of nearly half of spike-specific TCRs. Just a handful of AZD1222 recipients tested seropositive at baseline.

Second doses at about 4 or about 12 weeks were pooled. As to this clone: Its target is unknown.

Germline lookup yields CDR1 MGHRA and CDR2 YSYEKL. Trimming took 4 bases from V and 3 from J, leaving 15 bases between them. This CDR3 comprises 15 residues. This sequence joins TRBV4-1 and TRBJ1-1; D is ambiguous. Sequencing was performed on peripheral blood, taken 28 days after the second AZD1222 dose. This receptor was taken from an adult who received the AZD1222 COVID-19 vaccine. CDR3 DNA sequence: TGCGCCAGCAGCCCGGAGGGAAGGGCTGACACTGAAGCTTTCTTT. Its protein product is CASSPEGRADTEAFF.